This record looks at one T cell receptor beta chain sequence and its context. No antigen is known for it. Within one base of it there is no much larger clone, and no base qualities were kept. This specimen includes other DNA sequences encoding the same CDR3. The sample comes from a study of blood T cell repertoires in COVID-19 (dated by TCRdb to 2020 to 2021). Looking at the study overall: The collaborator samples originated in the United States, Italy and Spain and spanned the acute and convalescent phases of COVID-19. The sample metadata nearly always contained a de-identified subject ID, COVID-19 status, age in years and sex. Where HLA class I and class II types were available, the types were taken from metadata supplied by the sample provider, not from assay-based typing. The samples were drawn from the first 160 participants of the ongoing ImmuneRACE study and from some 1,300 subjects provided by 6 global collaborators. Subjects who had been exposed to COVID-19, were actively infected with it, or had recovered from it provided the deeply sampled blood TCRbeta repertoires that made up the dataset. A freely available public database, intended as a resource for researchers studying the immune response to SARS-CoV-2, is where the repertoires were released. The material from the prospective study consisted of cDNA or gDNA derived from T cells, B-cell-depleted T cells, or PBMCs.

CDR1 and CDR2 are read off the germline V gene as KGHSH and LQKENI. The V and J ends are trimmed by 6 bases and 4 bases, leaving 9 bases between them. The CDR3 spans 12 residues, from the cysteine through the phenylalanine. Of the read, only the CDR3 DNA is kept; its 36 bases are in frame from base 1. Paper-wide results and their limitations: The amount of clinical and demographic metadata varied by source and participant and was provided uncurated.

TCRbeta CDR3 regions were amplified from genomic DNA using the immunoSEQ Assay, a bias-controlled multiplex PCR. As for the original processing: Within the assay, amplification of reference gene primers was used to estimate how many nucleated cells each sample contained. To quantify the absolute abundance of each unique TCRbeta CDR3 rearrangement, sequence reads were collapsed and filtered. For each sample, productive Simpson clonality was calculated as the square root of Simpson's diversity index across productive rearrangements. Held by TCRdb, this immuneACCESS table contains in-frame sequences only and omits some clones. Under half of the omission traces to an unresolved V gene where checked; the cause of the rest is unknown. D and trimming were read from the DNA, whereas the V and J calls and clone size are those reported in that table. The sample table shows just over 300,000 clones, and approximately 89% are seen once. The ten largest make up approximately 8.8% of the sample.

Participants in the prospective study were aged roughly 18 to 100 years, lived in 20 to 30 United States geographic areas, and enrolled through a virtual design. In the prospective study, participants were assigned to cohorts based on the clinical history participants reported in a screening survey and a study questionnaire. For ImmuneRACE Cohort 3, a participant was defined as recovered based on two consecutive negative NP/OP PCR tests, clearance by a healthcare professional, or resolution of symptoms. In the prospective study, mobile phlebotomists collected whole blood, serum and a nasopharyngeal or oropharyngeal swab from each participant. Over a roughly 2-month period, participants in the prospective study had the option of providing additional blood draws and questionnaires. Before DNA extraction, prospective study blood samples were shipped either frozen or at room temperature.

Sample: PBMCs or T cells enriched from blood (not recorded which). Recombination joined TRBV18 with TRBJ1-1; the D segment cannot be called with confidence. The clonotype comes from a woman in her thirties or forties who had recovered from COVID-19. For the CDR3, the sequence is CASSLEGTEAFF. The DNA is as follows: TGTGCCAGCTCCCTCGAGGGCACTGAAGCTTTCTTT.